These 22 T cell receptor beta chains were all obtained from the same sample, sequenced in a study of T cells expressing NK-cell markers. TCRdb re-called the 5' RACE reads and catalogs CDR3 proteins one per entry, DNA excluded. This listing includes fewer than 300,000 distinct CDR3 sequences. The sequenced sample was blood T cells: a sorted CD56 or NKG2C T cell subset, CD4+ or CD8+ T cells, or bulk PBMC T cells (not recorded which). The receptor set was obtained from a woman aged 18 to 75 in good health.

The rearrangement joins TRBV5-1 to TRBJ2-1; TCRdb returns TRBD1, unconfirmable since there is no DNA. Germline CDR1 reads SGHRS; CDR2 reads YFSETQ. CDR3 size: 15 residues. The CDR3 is CASRGSQGAVNEQFF.

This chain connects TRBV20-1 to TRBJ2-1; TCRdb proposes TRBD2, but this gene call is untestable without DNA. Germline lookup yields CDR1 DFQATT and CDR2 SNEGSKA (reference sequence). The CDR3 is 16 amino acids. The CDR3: CSAVGVRTTYYNEQFF.

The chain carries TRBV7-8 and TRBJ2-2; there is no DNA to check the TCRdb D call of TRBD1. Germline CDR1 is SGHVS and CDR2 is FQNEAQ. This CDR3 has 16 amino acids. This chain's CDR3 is CASSLFGSRDTGELFF.

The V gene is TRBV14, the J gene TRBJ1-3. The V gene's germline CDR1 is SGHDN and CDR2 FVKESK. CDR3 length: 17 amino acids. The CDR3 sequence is CASSLTYAGSSGNTIYF.

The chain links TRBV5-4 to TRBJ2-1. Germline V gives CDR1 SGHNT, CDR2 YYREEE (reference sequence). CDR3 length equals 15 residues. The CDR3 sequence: CASSFRRTNYNEQFF. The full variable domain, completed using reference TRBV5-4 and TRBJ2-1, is ETGVTQSPTHLIKTRGQQVTLRCSSQSGHNTVSWYQQALGQGPQFIFQYYREEENGRGNFPPRFSGLQFPNYSSELNVNALELDDSALYLCASSFRRTNYNEQFFGPGTRLTVL.

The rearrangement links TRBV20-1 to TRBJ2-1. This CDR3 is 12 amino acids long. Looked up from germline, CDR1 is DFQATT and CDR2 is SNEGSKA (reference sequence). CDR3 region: CSARLVAGEQFF.

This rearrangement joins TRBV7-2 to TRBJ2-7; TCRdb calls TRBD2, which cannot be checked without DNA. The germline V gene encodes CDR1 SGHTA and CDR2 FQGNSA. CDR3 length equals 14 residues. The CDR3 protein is CASSIRTSGYEQYF.

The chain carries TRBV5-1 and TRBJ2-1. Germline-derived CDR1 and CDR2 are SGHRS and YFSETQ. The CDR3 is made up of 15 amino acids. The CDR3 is CASSTASSTYNEQFF.

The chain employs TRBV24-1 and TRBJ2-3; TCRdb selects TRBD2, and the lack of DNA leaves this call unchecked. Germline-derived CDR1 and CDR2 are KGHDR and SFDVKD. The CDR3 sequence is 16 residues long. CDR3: CATSDFVGGRRDTQYF.

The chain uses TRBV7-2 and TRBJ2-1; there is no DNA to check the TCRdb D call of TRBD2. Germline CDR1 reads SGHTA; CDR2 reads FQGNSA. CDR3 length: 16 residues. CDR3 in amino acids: CASSLARTSGFDEQFF.

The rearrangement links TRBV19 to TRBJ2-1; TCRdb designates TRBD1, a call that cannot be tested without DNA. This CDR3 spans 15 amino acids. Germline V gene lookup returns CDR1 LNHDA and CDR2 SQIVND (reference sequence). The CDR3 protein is CASSTPGTGGNEQFF.

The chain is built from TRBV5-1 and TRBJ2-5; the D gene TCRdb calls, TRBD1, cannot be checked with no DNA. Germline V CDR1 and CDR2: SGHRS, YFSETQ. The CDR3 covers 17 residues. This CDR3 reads CASSFVRQSSTWETQYF.

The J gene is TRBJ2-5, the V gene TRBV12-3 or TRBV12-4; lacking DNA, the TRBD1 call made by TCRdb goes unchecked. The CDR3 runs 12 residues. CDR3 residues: CASRGALETQYF.

The CDR3 protein is CASSLGLRPQETQYF. This chain links TRBV5-1 with TRBJ2-5. This CDR3 is 15 amino acids long. Germline CDR1 is SGHRS and CDR2 is YFSETQ.

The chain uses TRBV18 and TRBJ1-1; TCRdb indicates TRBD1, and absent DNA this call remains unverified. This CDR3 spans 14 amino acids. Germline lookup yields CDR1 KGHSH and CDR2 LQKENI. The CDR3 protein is CASSLQGANTEAFF.

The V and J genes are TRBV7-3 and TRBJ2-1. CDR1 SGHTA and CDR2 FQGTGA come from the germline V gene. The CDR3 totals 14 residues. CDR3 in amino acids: CASSLTANYNEQFF.

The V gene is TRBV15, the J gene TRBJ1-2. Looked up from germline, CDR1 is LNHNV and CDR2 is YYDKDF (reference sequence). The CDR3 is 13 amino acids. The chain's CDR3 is CATREGISYGYTF.

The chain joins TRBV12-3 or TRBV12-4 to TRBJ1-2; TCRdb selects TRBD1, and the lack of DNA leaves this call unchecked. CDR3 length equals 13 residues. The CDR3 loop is CASSATGVWGYTF.

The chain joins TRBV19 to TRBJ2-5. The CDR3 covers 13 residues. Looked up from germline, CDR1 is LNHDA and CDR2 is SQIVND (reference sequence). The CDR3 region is CASRLSFQETQYF.

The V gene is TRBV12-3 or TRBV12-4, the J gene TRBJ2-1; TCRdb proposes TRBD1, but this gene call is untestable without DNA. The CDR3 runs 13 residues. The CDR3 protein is CASSLAQRGEQFF.

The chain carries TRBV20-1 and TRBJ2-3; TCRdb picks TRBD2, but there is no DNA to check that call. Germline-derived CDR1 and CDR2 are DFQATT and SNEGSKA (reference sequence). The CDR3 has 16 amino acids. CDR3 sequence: CSARGGGRSSTDTQYF.

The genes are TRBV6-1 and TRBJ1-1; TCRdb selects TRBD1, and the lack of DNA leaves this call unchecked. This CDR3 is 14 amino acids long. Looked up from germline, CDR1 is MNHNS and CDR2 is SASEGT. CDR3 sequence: CASRTPGDNTEAFF.